The T cell receptor beta chain under discussion was sequenced for a study of blood T cell repertoires in COVID-19 (dated by TCRdb to between 2020 and 2021). Looking at the study overall: Collaborator samples came from the United States, Italy and Spain and covered acute and convalescent phases of COVID-19. The prospective study material was composed of cDNA or gDNA derived from T cells, B-cell-depleted T cells, or PBMCs. The dataset comprised deeply sampled blood TCRbeta repertoires from subjects exposed to, actively infected with, or recovered from COVID-19. A freely available public database, intended as a resource for researchers studying the immune response to SARS-CoV-2, is where the repertoires were released. The samples were drawn from two sources: the first 160 participants of the ongoing ImmuneRACE study, and 950 to 1,500 subjects contributed by 6 global collaborators. A de-identified subject ID, COVID-19 status, age in years and sex were almost always included in the sample metadata. Where available, HLA class I and class II types were obtained from metadata supplied by the sample provider rather than from assay-based typing. What the authors observed across the whole study: The amount of clinical and demographic metadata varied by source and participant and was provided uncurated.

TCRbeta CDR3 regions were amplified from genomic DNA by means of the immunoSEQ Assay, a bias-controlled multiplex PCR. As for the authors' bioinformatics: The number of nucleated cells in each sample was estimated by amplification of reference gene primers within the assay. Sequence reads were collapsed and filtered to measure the absolute abundance of every unique TCRbeta CDR3 rearrangement. Productive Simpson clonality was computed per sample as the square root of Simpson's diversity index over productive rearrangements. The table comes from immuneACCESS by way of TCRdb, which keeps in-frame sequences with V and J called. Part of the clones is missing from these tables; in studies checked, under half for an unresolved V gene and the rest for unknown reasons. Clone size and the V and J calls come from that table; the DNA yielded D and trimming. The sample has fewer than 250,000 clones on record, under 80% of them singletons. The leading ten clones occupy 17% of the sample.

Participants in the prospective study were aged roughly 18 to 100 years, lived in about two dozen United States geographic areas, and enrolled through a virtual design. In the prospective study, cohorts were assigned on the basis of participant-reported clinical history obtained from a screening survey and a study questionnaire. Mobile phlebotomists in the prospective study collected whole blood, serum and a nasopharyngeal or oropharyngeal swab from every participant. Prospective study participants could optionally give additional blood draws and questionnaires over an approximately two-month period. Blood samples from the prospective study were shipped frozen or at room temperature prior to DNA extraction. A word on this clone: Its antigen target is currently unknown. No base-level quality is on record; no much larger clone is a single base apart.

Trimming removed 3 bases from V and 5 bases from J, leaving 17 bases between the germline ends. From its cysteine to its phenylalanine, the CDR3 spans 16 amino acids. CDR3 DNA is the only sequence kept; it has 48 bases, read in frame from the first base. For CDR1 and CDR2, the germline V gene lists SGHRS and YFSETQ. Recombination joined TRBV5-1 with TRBJ1-4; the D gene remains uncertain. This TCR came from a woman aged 50 to 60 with acute COVID-19. Material for sequencing was PBMCs or T cells enriched from blood (not recorded which). The DNA reads as follows: TGCGCCAGCAGCTCTCCACCTCACAGTAACAATGAAAAACTGTTTTTT. It specifies CASSSPPHSNNEKLFF.